A single sample gave rise to the 7 T cell receptor beta chains below, sequenced in a study of cytomegalovirus exposure and HLA in healthy donors. Vbeta (60) and Jbeta (13) primers were used in the PCR. The protocol was immunoSEQ multiplex PCR, while the TCRdb copy is restricted to in-frame clones and leaves out a portion. The sample carries 100,000 to 120,000 clones, over 9.5% recorded once. Sequencing was done on a sample of PBMCs. All receptors come from a man aged 40-49 years in good health and CMV-seropositive.

This clone was recorded only once. The V and J genes are TRBV28 and TRBJ1-4; 10 nucleotides agree with TRBD1. Germline V gene lookup returns CDR1 MDHEN and CDR2 SYDVKM. The CDR3 is 15 amino acids. Losses at the gene ends were 8 bases for V and 8 bases for J; bases not matched to a gene: 11. The CDR3 DNA sequence: TGTGCCAGCGGACCCTCCGGGACAGGGGAAGAAAAACTGTTTTTT. As protein: CASGPSGTGEEKLFF. Filled out from reference TRBV28 and TRBJ1-4, the complete variable domain reads DVKVTQSSRYLVKRTGEKVFLECVQDMDHENMFWYRQDPGLGLRLIYFSYDVKMKEKGDIPEGYSVSREKKERFSLILESASTNQTSMYLCASGPSGTGEEKLFFGSGTQLSVL.

The sample holds a few counts of this clone. V usage is TRBV10-3 and J usage is TRBJ2-3, with TRBD1 matching over 10 bases. Germline-derived CDR1 and CDR2 are ENHRY and SYGVKD. This CDR3 has 13 amino acids. The V segment lost 10 bases and the J segment 6 bases; nucleotides outside the gene matches: 7. The CDR3 reads CATGQGVDDTQYF. The CDR3 nucleotides are TGTGCCACAGGACAGGGGGTAGATGATACGCAGTATTTT.

This clone has just a few counts. The chain employs TRBV5-8 and TRBJ1-5, with D hard to call. In germline, CDR1 is SGHTS, CDR2 YDEGEE. This CDR3 spans 14 amino acids. The V gene lost 4 bases and the J gene lost 7 bases, with 15 bases spanning the gap. The CDR3 DNA reads TGTGCCAGCAGCGGGCCCCAAGCGGCGCAGCCCCAGCATTTT. Translated, it gives CASSGPQAAQPQHF.

The chain couples TRBV7-9 to TRBJ2-7; D perhaps matches TRBD1 (7 bases). The V gene lost 2 bases and the J gene lost 2 bases, with 10 bases spanning the gap. This CDR3 region has 14 residues. Germline assignment: CDR1 SEHNR and CDR2 FQNEAQ (reference sequence). The CDR3 DNA is TGTGCCAGCAGCTTATCCAGGGGGGCCTACGAGCAGTACTTC. Protein product: CASSLSRGAYEQYF. Based on the CDR3 plus reference TRBV7-9 and TRBJ2-7, the full variable domain is DTGVSQNPRHKITKRGQNVTFRCDPISEHNRLYWYRQTLGQGPEFLTYFQNEAQLEKSRLLSDRFSAERPKGSFSTLEIQRTEQGDSAMYLCASSLSRGAYEQYFGPGTRLTVT.

This chain links TRBV6-1 with TRBJ2-3; D perhaps matches TRBD2 (5 bases). V shed 4 bases and J shed 1 base, with 9 bases lying between them. Germline V lookup: CDR1 MNHNS, CDR2 SASEGT. The CDR3 has 14 residues. This CDR3 reads CASSGVSGTDTQYF. The CDR3 coding sequence is TGTGCCAGCAGTGGGGTTAGCGGCACAGATACGCAGTATTTT.

This clone was observed a handful of times. V usage is TRBV7-8 and J usage is TRBJ2-7; TRBD2 agrees at 12 bases. This CDR3 spans 16 amino acids. Germline loops: CDR1 SGHVS, CDR2 FQNEAQ. Germline trimming cut 5 bases from V and 1 base from J; bases unmatched to any gene: 6. The CDR3 reads CASSPSGRASSYEQYF. In nucleotides, the CDR3 is TGTGCCAGCAGCCCTAGCGGGAGGGCCTCGTCCTACGAGCAGTACTTC.

The rearrangement uses TRBV6-1 and TRBJ2-2; 7 nucleotides match TRBD1. CDR1 and CDR2 (germline): MNHNS, SASEGT. The CDR3 is made up of 14 amino acids. Unmatched junction bases numbered 6, after V lost 6 bases and J lost 5 bases. This CDR3 reads CASRGRQGTGELFF. CDR3 DNA: TGTGCCAGCAGGGGACGACAGGGTACCGGGGAGCTGTTTTTT.